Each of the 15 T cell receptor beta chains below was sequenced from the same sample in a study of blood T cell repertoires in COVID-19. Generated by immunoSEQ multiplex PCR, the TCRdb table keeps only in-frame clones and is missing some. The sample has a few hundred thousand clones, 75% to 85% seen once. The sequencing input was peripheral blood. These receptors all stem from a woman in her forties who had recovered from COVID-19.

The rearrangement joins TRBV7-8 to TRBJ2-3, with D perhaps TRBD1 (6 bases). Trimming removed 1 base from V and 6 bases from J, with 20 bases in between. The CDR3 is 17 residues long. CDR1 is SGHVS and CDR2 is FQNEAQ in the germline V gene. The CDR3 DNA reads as TGTGCCAGCAGCTTAGTGTCCTCGGGACAAGCAGCGGATACGCAGTATTTT. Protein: CASSLVSSGQAADTQYF.

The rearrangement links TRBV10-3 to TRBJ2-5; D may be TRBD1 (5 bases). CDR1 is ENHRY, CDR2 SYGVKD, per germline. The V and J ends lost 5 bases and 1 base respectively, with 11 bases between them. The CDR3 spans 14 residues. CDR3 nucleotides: TGTGCCATCAGTCAGTTCAGGGCCCAAGAGACCCAGTACTTC. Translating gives CAISQFRAQETQYF.

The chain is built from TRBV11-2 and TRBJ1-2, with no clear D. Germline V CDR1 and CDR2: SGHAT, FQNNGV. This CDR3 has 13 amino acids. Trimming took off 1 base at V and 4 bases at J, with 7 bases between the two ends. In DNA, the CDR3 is TGTGCCAGCAGCTTAGGCGGGCCCTATGGCTACACCTTC. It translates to CASSLGGPYGYTF.

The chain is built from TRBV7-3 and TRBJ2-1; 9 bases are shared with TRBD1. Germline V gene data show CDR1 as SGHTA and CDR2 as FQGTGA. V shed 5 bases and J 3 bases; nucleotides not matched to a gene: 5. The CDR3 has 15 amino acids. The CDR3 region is CASSQQGAIYNEQFF. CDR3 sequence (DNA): TGTGCCAGCAGCCAACAGGGGGCGATCTACAATGAGCAGTTCTTC.

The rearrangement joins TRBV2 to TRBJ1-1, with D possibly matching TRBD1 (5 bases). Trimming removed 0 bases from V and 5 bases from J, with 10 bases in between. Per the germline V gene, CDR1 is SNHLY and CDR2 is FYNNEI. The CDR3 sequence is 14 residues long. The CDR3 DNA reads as TGTGCCAGCAGTGAAGCCGGGGGGGAGACTGAAGCTTTCTTT. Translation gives CASSEAGGETEAFF.

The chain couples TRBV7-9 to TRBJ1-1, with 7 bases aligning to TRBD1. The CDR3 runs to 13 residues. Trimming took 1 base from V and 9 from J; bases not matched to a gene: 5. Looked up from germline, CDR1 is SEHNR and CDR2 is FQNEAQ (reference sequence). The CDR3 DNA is TGTGCCAGCAGCTTAGTCGGGACAGCACAAGCTTTCTTT. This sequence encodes CASSLVGTAQAFF. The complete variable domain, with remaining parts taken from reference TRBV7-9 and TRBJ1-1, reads DTGVSQNPRHKITKRGQNVTFRCDPISEHNRLYWYRQTLGQGPEFLTYFQNEAQLEKSRLLSDRFSAERPKGSFSTLEIQRTEQGDSAMYLCASSLVGTAQAFFGQGTRLTVV.

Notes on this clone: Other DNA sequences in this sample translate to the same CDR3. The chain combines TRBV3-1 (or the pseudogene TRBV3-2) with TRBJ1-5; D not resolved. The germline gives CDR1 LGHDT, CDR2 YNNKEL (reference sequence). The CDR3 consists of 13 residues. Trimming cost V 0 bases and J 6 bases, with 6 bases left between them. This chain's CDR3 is CASSQDRGQPQHF. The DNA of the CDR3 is TGTGCCAGCAGCCAAGATCGAGGTCAGCCCCAGCATTTT.

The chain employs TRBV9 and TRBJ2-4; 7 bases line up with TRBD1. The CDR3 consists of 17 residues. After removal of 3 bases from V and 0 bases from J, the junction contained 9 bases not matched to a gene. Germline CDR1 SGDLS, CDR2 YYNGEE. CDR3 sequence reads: CASSDRGGSGAKNIQYF. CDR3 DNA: TGTGCCAGCAGCGACAGGGGTGGCAGTGGAGCCAAAAACATTCAGTACTTC.

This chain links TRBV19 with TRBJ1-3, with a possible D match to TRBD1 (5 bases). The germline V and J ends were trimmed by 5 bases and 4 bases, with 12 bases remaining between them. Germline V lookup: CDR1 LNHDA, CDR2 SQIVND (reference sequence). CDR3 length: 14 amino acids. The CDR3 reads CASSSGGDGNTIYF. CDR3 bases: TGTGCCAGTAGTTCGGGAGGGGACGGAAACACCATATATTTT.

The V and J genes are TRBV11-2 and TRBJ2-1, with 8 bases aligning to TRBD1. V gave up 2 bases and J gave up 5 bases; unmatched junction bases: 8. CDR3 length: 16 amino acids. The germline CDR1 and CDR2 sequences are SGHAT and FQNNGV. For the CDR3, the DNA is TGTGCCAGCAGCTTACCGACAGGGGCCCAAAACAATGAGCAGTTCTTC. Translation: CASSLPTGAQNNEQFF.

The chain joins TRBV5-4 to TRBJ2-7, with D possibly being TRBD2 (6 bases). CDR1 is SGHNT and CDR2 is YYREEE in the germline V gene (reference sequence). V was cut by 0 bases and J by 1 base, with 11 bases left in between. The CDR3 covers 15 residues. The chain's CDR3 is CASSLEAGRSYEQYF. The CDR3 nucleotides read TGTGCCAGCAGCTTGGAGGCAGGGAGGTCCTACGAGCAGTACTTC.

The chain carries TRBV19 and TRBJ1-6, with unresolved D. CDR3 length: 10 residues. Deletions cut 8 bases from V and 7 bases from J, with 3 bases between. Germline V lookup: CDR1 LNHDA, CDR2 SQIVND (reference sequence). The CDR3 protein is CASGNSPLHF. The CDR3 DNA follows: TGTGCCAGTGGCAATTCACCCCTCCACTTT.

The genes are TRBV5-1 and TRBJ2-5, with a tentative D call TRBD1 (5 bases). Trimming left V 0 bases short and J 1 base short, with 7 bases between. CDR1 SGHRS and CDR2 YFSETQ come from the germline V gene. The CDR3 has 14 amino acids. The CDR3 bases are TGCGCCAGCAGCTTGGCAGGGTTCCAAGAGACCCAGTACTTC. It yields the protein CASSLAGFQETQYF.

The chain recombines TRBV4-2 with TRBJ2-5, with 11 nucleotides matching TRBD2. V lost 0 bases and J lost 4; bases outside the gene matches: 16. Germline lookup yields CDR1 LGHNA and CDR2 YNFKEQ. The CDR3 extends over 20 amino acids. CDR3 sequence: CASSQEVDGVAGGPRETQYF. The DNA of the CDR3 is TGTGCCAGCAGCCAAGAAGTCGATGGTGTAGCGGGGGGGCCTAGAGAGACCCAGTACTTC.

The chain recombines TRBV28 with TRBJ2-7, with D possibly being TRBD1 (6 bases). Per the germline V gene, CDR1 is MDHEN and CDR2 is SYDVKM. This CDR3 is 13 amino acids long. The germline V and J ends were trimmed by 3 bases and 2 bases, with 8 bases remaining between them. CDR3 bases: TGTGCCAGCAGTTTGGGGACACCCTACGAGCAGTACTTC. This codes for CASSLGTPYEQYF. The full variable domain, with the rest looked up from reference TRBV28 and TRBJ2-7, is DVKVTQSSRYLVKRTGEKVFLECVQDMDHENMFWYRQDPGLGLRLIYFSYDVKMKEKGDIPEGYSVSREKKERFSLILESASTNQTSMYLCASSLGTPYEQYFGPGTRLTVT.